This is a list of T cell receptor beta chains from one sample in a study of T cell repertoires in cytomegalovirus infection. From the reads, TCRdb called clonotypes with MiXCR, one entry per CDR3 protein. The table lists under 600,000 distinct CDR3 sequences, 16% of them singletons. Specimen: CD8+ T cells from PBMCs. The receptor set was obtained from a human donor in good health (CMV status not recorded). Some clones in this sample may be carry-over from other donors' samples. Each CDR3 is given with its conserved first and last residue. The D gene is left open where the match is weak. The size entry is marked missing in some rows and otherwise reads once, few, many or a size class.

J gene,clone size,V gene,D gene,CDR3 protein,CDR3 DNA
TRBJ2-7,many,TRBV6-1,NA,CASSEARKQYF,TGTGCCAGCAGTGAAGCAAGAAAGCAGTACTTC
TRBJ1-2,NA,TRBV27,TRBD1,CASSLSYRQGNYGYTF,TGTGCCAGCAGTTTGTCCTACCGACAGGGGAACTATGGCTACACCTTC
TRBJ2-7,few,TRBV5-4,NA,CASSFGLSGGNEQYF,TGTGCCAGCAGCTTTGGCCTCTCCGGTGGAAACGAGCAGTACTTC
TRBJ2-4,NA,TRBV25-1,NA,CASSESARSKNIQYF,TGTGCCAGCAGTGAATCGGCTAGAAGCAAAAACATTCAGTACTTC
TRBJ2-7,few,TRBV6-5,TRBD1,CASSSDRGAYEQYF,TGTGCCAGCAGTTCCGACAGGGGGGCCTACGAGCAGTACTTC
TRBJ2-2,NA,TRBV6-5,NA,CASSYSVPTTTGELLF,TGTGCCAGCAGTTACTCGGTACCTACTACAACCGGGGAGCTGCTTTTT
TRBJ2-7,many,TRBV6-5,NA,CASSRPWRAGLTYEQYF,TGTGCCAGCAGCCGACCCTGGCGGGCAGGGCTTACCTACGAGCAGTACTTC
TRBJ1-1,few,TRBV6-5,NA,CASSFRWGDMNTEAFF,TGTGCCAGCAGTTTTCGATGGGGGGACATGAACACTGAAGCTTTCTTT
TRBJ2-3,few,TRBV12-3/TRBV12-4,NA,CASTPTGAPDTQYF,TGTGCCAGCACCCCGACGGGGGCCCCAGATACGCAGTATTTT
TRBJ1-3,many,TRBV5-1,NA,CASSLGIGQYSGNTIYF,TGCGCCAGCAGCTTGGGGATCGGACAGTACTCTGGAAACACCATATATTTT
TRBJ2-2,NA,TRBV23-1,NA,CASSHSPRQAGGELFF,TGCGCCAGCAGTCATTCTCCCCGGCAAGCCGGCGGGGAGCTGTTTTTT
TRBJ2-6,NA,TRBV28,NA,CASSFNPLDPSSGANVLTF,TGTGCCAGCAGTTTTAATCCCTTAGATCCGTCCTCTGGGGCCAACGTCCTGACTTTC
TRBJ1-1,NA,TRBV20-1,NA,CSAREGRGTEAFF,TGCAGTGCTAGAGAGGGCCGGGGCACTGAAGCTTTCTTT
TRBJ1-2,few,TRBV3-1,NA,CASSTQGGYGYTF,TGTGCCAGCAGCACACAGGGTGGCTATGGCTACACCTTC
TRBJ1-2,NA,TRBV27,NA,CASAGSWIGGYTF,TGTGCCAGCGCGGGATCTTGGATTGGGGGCTACACCTTC
TRBJ2-1,many,TRBV6-1,TRBD2,CASSEYIGGGASEQFF,TGTGCCAGCAGTGAATACATAGGCGGGGGGGCAAGTGAGCAGTTCTTC
TRBJ2-7,many,TRBV19,NA,CASSPGSGAYEQYF,TGTGCCAGTAGTCCAGGATCGGGAGCCTACGAGCAGTACTTC
TRBJ1-5,medium-sized,TRBV7-8,NA,CASSLQESSNQPQHF,TGTGCCAGCAGCCTACAGGAAAGTAGCAATCAGCCCCAGCATTTT
TRBJ2-1,few,TRBV6-5,TRBD2,CASSYRREGYNEQFF,TGTGCCAGCAGTTACCGGCGGGAGGGCTACAATGAGCAGTTCTTC
TRBJ2-7,many,TRBV27,NA,CASSWQGSSYEQYF,TGTGCCAGCAGTTGGCAGGGGTCGTCCTACGAGCAGTACTTC
TRBJ1-2,many,TRBV6-1,NA,CASSRGARNIANYGYTF,TGTGCCAGCAGTCGGGGGGCGCGGAACATAGCTAACTATGGCTACACCTTC
TRBJ1-2,NA,TRBV10-3,TRBD1,CATSGTGNYGYTF,TGTGCCACCTCCGGGACAGGGAACTATGGCTACACCTTC
TRBJ2-1,NA,TRBV20-1,TRBD1,CSALDRASYNEQFF,TGCAGTGCTCTCGACAGGGCTTCCTACAATGAGCAGTTCTTC
TRBJ2-1,many,TRBV28,NA,CASSFERSLKKNEQFF,TGTGCCAGCAGTTTTGAGAGGTCCCTAAAAAAAAATGAGCAGTTCTTC
TRBJ1-1,many,TRBV7-9,NA,CASSLPQGQNTEAFF,TGTGCCAGCAGCTTACCCCAAGGACAGAACACTGAAGCTTTCTTT
TRBJ1-4,many,TRBV5-8,NA,CASSLKPVTNEKLFF,TGTGCCAGCAGCTTAAAACCCGTAACTAATGAAAAACTGTTTTTT
TRBJ1-1,many,TRBV7-2,NA,CASSRMRRYTEAFF,TGTGCCAGCAGCAGAATGAGGAGATACACTGAAGCTTTCTTT
TRBJ2-5,NA,TRBV13,NA,CASSLDQGSLYQETQYF,TGTGCCAGCAGCCTTGACCAGGGAAGCTTGTACCAAGAGACCCAGTACTTC
TRBJ1-2,many,TRBV7-8,NA,CASSSPLSYGYTF,TGTGCCAGCAGCTCGCCCCTTTCCTATGGCTACACCTTC
TRBJ2-4,many,TRBV7-9,NA,CASSPGRGLAKNIQYF,TGTGCCAGCAGCCCCGGACGGGGTCTAGCCAAAAACATTCAGTACTTC
TRBJ2-1,few,TRBV9,NA,CASSVESGYNEQFF,TGTGCCAGCAGCGTAGAATCAGGTTACAATGAGCAGTTCTTC
TRBJ1-6,many,TRBV5-6,NA,CASSLDRDDNSPLHF,TGTGCCAGCAGCTTGGACAGGGATGATAATTCACCCCTCCACTTT
TRBJ2-7,many,TRBV7-9,NA,CASSPRDRRDEQYF,TGTGCCAGCAGCCCCCGGGACCGAAGGGACGAGCAGTACTTC
TRBJ2-5,NA,TRBV2,TRBD1,CASSGETGVPQQETQYF,TGTGCCAGCAGTGGAGAGACAGGGGTTCCTCAACAAGAGACCCAGTACTTC
TRBJ2-2,few,TRBV20-1,NA,CSARVGLGELFF,TGCAGTGCTAGAGTTGGATTGGGGGAGCTGTTTTTT